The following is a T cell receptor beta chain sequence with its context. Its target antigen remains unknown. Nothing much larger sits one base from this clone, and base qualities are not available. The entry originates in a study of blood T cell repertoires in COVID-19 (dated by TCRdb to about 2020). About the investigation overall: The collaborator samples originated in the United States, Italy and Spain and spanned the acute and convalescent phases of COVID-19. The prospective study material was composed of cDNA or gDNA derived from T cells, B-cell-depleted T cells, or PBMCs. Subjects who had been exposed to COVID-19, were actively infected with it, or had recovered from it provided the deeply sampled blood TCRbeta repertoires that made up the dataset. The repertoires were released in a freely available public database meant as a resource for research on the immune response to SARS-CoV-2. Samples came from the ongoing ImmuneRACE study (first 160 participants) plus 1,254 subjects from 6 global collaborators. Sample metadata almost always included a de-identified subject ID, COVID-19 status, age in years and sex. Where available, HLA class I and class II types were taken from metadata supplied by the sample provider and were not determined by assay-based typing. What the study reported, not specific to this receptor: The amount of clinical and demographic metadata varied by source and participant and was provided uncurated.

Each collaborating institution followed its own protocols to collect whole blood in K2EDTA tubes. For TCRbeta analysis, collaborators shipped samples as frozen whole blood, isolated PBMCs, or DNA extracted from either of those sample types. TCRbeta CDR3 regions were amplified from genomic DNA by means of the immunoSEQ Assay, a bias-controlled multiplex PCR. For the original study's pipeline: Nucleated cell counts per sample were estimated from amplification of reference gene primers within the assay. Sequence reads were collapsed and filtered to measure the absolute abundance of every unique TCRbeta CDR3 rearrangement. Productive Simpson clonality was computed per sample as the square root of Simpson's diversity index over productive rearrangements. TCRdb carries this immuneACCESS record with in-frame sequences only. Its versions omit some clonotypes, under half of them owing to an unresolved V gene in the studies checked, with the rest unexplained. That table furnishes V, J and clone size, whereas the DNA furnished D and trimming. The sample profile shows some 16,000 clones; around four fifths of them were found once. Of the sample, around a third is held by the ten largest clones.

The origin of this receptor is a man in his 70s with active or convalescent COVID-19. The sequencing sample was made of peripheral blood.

The CDR3 sequence is CASSSHSGSPYEQYF. The nucleotide sequence reads as follows: TGTGCCAGCAGTTCCCATAGCGGGAGCCCCTACGAGCAGTACTTC. The chain is made from TRBV6-6 and TRBJ2-7; the central 9 bases match TRBD2. Reading the germline V gene (reference sequence) gives CDR1 MNHNY and CDR2 SVGAGI. Here V drops 4 bases and J drops 2 bases, and the junction holds 6 bases not matched to any gene. Counted from cysteine to phenylalanine, this CDR3 has 15 amino acids. CDR3 DNA only is kept here, 45 bases in frame from base 1.